This paragraph reports one T cell receptor beta chain. Original processing notes: From reference gene primer amplification, estimates of nucleated cell counts were derived. Clones were sequenced by immunoSEQ multiplex PCR, and TCRdb holds only the in-frame ones, with some missing. The V and J calls and clone size were taken over from that table, and D and trimming were inferred from the DNA. The data show about 71,000 clones, about nine tenths seen once. This sample stems from a study of blood T cell repertoires in COVID-19. The V gene lost 3 bases and the J gene lost 4 bases, with 7 bases spanning the gap. The CDR3 extends over 13 amino acids. Germline V gene sequence: CDR1 MNHEY, CDR2 SMNVEV (reference sequence).

What was sequenced was peripheral blood. The chain carries TRBV27 and TRBJ1-5; D not resolved. The origin of this receptor is a man aged 25-45 years with acute or convalescent COVID-19. CDR3 sequence reads: CASSFNWNQPQHF. CDR3 DNA: TGTGCCAGCAGTTTTAACTGGAATCAGCCCCAGCATTTT.